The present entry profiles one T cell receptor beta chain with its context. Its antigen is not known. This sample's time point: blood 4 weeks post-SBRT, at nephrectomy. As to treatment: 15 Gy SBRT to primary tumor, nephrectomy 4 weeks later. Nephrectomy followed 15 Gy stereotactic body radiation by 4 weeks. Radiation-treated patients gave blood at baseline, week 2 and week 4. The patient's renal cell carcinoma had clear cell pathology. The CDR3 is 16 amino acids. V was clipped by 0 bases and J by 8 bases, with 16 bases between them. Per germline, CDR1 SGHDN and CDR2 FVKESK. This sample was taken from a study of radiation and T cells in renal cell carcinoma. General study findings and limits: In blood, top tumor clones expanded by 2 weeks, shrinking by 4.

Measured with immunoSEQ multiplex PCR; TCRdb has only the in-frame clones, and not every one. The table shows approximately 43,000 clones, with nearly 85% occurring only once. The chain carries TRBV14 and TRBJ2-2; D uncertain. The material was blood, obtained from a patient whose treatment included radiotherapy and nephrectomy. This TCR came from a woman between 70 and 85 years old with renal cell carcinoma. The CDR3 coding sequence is TGTGCCAGCAGCCAAGAGAGATTGTCCAGCACTGGGGAGCTGTTTTTT. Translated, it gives CASSQERLSSTGELFF.